This TCR beta chain was sequenced during a study of CD8 T cells in ankylosing spondylitis. General study findings and limits: A subset of motif variants has previously been described in the synovial fluid and blood of reactive arthritis. Ankylosing spondylitis blood appeared to carry a characteristic TCR beta motif of roughly 8 highly homologous variants. Disease-linked clones bore a CD8+ phenotype and were relatively rare in peripheral blood. Matched synovial fluid from ankylosing spondylitis patients was reported to be enriched for disease-linked clones.

Quantitative barcoded 5'-RACE was used to prepare TCR beta libraries. TCRdb reprocessed the 5' RACE reads with MiXCR, giving one entry per CDR3 protein. Among about 540,000 distinct CDR3 sequences listed, about 13% were seen once. A word on this clonotype: Its cognate antigen is unknown.

The origin of this receptor is a male donor with ankylosing spondylitis. The sequenced material came from blood, either unsorted or a sorted T cell fraction (not recorded which).

CDR3 protein: CASSLSGIPNEQFF. DNA of the CDR3: TGTGCCAGCAGCCTCAGCGGGATTCCGAATGAGCAGTTCTTC. V is TRBV7-6 and J is TRBJ2-1, with 7 bases identical to TRBD2. This CDR3 region has 14 residues. J was trimmed by 7 bases and V by 5 bases; bases with no gene match: 8. Germline CDR1 reads SGHVS; CDR2 reads FNYEAQ.